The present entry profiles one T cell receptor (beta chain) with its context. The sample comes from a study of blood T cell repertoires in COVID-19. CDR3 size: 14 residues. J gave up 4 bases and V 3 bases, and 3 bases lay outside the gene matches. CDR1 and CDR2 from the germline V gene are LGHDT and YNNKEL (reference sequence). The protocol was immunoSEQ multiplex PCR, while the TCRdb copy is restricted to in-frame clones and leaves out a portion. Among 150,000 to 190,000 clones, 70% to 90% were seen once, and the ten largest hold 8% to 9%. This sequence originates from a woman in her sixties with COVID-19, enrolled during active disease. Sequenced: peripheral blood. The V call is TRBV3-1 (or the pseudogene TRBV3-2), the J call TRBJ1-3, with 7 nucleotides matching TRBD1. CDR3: CASSHSGGGNTIYF. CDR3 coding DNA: TGTGCCAGCAGCCACTCAGGGGGAGGAAACACCATATATTTT.